This T cell receptor beta chain originates from a study of blood T cell repertoires in COVID-19. Sequencing used immunoSEQ multiplex PCR; TCRdb keeps in-frame clones, though not all of them. This table has more than 110,000 clones, 78% appearing once. The age range of participants was about 18 to 95 years, with residence in roughly 25 US areas. In assigning cohorts, the study relied on participant-reported clinical history. Trimming pared 0 bases from V and 3 bases from J, leaving 5 bases between. Germline V CDR1 and CDR2: SGHDN, FVKESK. This CDR3 has 14 residues. The TCR was taken from a woman in her 50s who had recovered from COVID-19. The V gene is TRBV14, the J gene TRBJ2-2; D unresolved. Sequencing was done on a sample of PBMCs or T cells enriched from blood (not recorded which). CDR3 nucleotide sequence: TGTGCCAGCAGCCAAGACTTGTACACCGGGGAGCTGTTTTTT. This codes for CASSQDLYTGELFF.